This TCR beta chain was observed in a study of radiation and T cells in renal cell carcinoma. The overall study: Nephrectomy followed 15 Gy stereotactic body radiation by 4 weeks.

CDR1 and CDR2 from the germline V gene are SGDLS and YYNGEE. The ends lost 2 bases at V and 7 bases at J; junction bases unmatched: 4. The CDR3 runs to 13 residues. The sample's time point: baseline pretreatment blood. Treatment reported: 15 Gy SBRT to primary tumor, nephrectomy 4 weeks later. Generated by immunoSEQ multiplex PCR, the TCRdb table keeps only in-frame clones and is missing some. The data hold roughly 100,000 clones, with over 75% observed a single time. This receptor was identified in a man aged 60 to 69 with renal cell carcinoma. The chain recombines TRBV9 with TRBJ1-2; 8 bases agree with TRBD1. Sequencing used blood, obtained from a patient whose treatment included radiotherapy and nephrectomy. CDR3 region: CASSVDRDSGYTF. CDR3 DNA sequence: TGTGCCAGCAGCGTGGACAGGGATAGTGGCTACACCTTC.